The entry that follows covers one T cell receptor beta chain sequence. Germline assignment: CDR1 SNHLY and CDR2 FYNNEI. V was pared by 8 bases and J by 6 bases, with 5 bases of the junction left unmatched. The CDR3 has 13 residues. The entry originates in a study of T cell changes during pregnancy in multiple sclerosis. The protocol was immunoSEQ multiplex PCR, while the TCRdb copy is restricted to in-frame clones and leaves out a portion. This table has 48,000 or so clones, about 88% appearing once. The genes are TRBV2 and TRBJ2-7, with TRBD2 identical over 12 bases. This material consisted of CD4+ T cells from peripheral blood mononuclear cells, taken in the second trimester of pregnancy. The clonotype comes from a female donor with multiple sclerosis, enrolled in a pregnancy study. Written as DNA, the CDR3 is TGTGCCAGCGTCGGACTAGCGGGAATCGAGCAGTACTTC. It specifies CASVGLAGIEQYF. Together with reference TRBV2 and TRBJ2-7, the CDR3 gives the full variable domain: EPEVTQTPSHQVTQMGQEVILRCVPISNHLYFYWYRQILGQKVEFLVSFYNNEISEKSEIFDDQFSVERPDGSNFTLKIRSTKLEDSAMYFCASVGLAGIEQYFGPGTRLTVT.